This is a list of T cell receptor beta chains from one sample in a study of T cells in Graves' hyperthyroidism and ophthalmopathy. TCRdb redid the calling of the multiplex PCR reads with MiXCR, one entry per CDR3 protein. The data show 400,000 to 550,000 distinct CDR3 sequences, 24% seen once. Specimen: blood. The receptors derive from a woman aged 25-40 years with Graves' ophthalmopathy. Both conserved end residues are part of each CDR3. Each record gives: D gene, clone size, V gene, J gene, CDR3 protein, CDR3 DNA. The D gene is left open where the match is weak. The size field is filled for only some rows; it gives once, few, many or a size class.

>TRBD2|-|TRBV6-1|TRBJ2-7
CASSEPGLPTYEQYF
TGTGCCAGCAGTGAGCCGGGACTACCCACCTACGAGCAGTACTTC
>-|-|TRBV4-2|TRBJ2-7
CASSEGGFRGGEQYF
TGTGCCAGCAGCGAAGGTGGATTTAGGGGGGGGGAGCAGTACTTC
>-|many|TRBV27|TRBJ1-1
CASSLRTMNTEAFF
TGTGCCAGCAGTTTGCGCACTATGAACACTGAAGCTTTCTTT
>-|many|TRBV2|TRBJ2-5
CASKGVSETQYF
TGTGCCAGCAAAGGGGTATCGGAGACCCAGTACTTC
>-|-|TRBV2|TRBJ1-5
CASSELPTEYQPQHF
TGTGCCAGCAGTGAATTGCCGACTGAATATCAGCCCCAGCATTTT
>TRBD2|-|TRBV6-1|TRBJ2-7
CASSVGLGGYEQYF
TGTGCCAGCAGCGTGGGACTAGGCGGGTACGAGCAGTACTTC
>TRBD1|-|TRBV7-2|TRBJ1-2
CASLRDRGARGYTF
TGTGCCAGCCTACGGGACAGGGGGGCTCGTGGCTACACCTTC
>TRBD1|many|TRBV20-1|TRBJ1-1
CSARGQELLATNTEAFF
TGCAGTGCTAGGGGACAGGAGCTACTAGCGACAAACACTGAAGCTTTCTTT
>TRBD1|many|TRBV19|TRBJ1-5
CASRAEGQGARNQPQHF
TGTGCCAGTAGAGCCGAAGGACAGGGGGCCCGGAATCAGCCCCAGCATTTT
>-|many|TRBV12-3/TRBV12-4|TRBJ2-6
CASSLKGFSGANVLTF
TGTGCCAGCAGTTTAAAGGGGTTTTCTGGGGCCAACGTCCTGACTTTC
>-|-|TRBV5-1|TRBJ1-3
CASSHKGEAGNTIYF
TGCGCCAGCAGCCATAAGGGGGAGGCTGGAAACACCATATATTTT
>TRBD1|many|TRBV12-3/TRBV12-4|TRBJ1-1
CASSRRDRGLVVVTEAFF
TGTGCCAGCAGTCGACGGGACAGGGGGCTGGTGGTTGTCACTGAAGCTTTCTTT
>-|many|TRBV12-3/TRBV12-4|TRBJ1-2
CASSLRAVSGYTF
TGTGCCAGCAGTTTAAGGGCAGTTAGCGGCTACACCTTC
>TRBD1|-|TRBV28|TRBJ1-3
CASDGQGSGNTIYF
TGTGCCAGCGATGGACAGGGCTCTGGAAACACCATATATTTT
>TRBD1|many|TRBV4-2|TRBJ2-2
CASSQVVGGDTGELFF
TGTGCCAGCAGCCAAGTGGTAGGGGGCGACACCGGGGAGCTGTTTTTT
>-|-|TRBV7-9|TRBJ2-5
CASGPGGLQETQYF
TGTGCCAGCGGTCCGGGCGGGCTCCAAGAGACCCAGTACTTC
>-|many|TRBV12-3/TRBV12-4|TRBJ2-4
CASSFLGKNIQYF
TGTGCCAGCAGTTTCCTGGGGAAAAACATTCAGTACTTC
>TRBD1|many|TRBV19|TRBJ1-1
CASREQGANTEAFF
TGTGCCAGTAGAGAACAGGGGGCAAACACTGAAGCTTTCTTT
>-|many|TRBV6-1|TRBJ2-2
CATKTDANTGELFF
TGTGCCACCAAGACAGACGCGAACACCGGGGAGCTGTTTTTT
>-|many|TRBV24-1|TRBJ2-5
CATSERQLEETQYF
TGTGCCACCAGTGAAAGACAGCTGGAAGAGACCCAGTACTTC
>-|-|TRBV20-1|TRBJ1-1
CSARIKPGHNTEAFF
TGCAGTGCTAGAATTAAACCGGGACATAACACTGAAGCTTTCTTT
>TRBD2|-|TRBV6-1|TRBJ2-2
CASSGPSGRRNTGELFF
TGTGCCAGCAGTGGTCCTAGCGGGAGAAGGAACACCGGGGAGCTGTTTTTT
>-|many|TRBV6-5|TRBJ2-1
CASSYGGPNEQFF
TGTGCCAGCAGTTACGGCGGTCCCAATGAGCAGTTCTTC
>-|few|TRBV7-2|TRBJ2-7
CASSPGPGDEQYF
TGTGCCAGCAGCCCCGGGCCAGGGGATGAGCAGTACTTC
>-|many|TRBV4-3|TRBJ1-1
CASSPGVRDTEAFF
TGCGCCAGCAGCCCGGGTGTGAGAGACACTGAAGCTTTCTTT
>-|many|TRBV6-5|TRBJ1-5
CASSWGAPGNQPQHF
TGTGCCAGCAGTTGGGGGGCGCCCGGCAATCAGCCCCAGCATTTT
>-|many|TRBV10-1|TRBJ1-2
CASSESTAYGYTF
TGCGCCAGCAGTGAGTCAACAGCATATGGCTACACCTTC
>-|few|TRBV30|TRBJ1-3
CAWSRSRGLSGNTIYF
TGTGCCTGGAGTAGATCGAGGGGACTCTCTGGAAACACCATATATTTT
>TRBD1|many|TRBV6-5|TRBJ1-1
CASSPQGGGHTEAFF
TGTGCCAGCAGTCCTCAAGGGGGCGGCCACACTGAAGCTTTCTTT
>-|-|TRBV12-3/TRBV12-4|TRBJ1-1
CASRWFSGGKKPHTEAFF
TGTGCCAGCAGATGGTTCTCGGGGGGCAAAAAACCTCACACTGAAGCTTTCTTT
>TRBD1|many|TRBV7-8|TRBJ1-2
CASSQTQGTYGYTF
TGTGCCAGCAGCCAGACACAGGGGACCTATGGCTACACCTTC
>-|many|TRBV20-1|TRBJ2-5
CSARGASRETQYF
TGCAGTGCTAGAGGAGCTAGCCGAGAGACCCAGTACTTC
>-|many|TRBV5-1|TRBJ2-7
CASSLEHGGYEQYF
TGCGCCAGCAGCTTGGAACATGGGGGGTACGAGCAGTACTTC
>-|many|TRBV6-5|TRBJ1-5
CASSYSTGSWGQPQHF
TGTGCCAGCAGTTACTCGACTGGGTCCTGGGGGCAGCCCCAGCATTTT
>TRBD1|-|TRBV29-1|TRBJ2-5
CSFLTGQGETQYF
TGCAGCTTCTTGACAGGGCAAGGGGAGACCCAGTACTTC
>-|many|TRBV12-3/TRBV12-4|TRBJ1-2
CASSYMDRNYGYTF
TGTGCCAGCAGCTATATGGACAGAAACTATGGCTACACCTTC
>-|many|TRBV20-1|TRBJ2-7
CSAMTEASEYF
TGCAGTGCCATGACAGAGGCCAGCGAGTACTTC